This TCR beta chain emerged from a study of regulatory T cells in long-lasting Graves disease. Libraries of TCR beta came from iRepertoire HTBI primers plus Arm-PCR of CDR3 regions. TCRdb re-called the multiplex PCR reads with MiXCR, one entry per CDR3 protein. The data hold about 660,000 distinct CDR3 sequences, with about 30% observed a single time. This clonotype was seen at least ten times. V shed 3 bases and J shed 5 bases, with 11 bases lying between them. This CDR3 spans 13 amino acids. Regarding time point: persistent/refractory GD, antithyroid drugs over 5 years with positive TRAb. PBMC RNA served as the TCR library source. One endocrinology department in Xi'an, China, was where patients came from.

The clonotype originates from a female donor with Graves disease. This rearrangement joins TRBV12-3 or TRBV12-4 to TRBJ2-7; D uncertain. Sequenced material: peripheral blood mononuclear cells (PBMCs), taken when the disease was refractory, from a patient treated with antithyroid drugs. The CDR3 nucleotides read TGTGCCAGCAGTTTTGGTCGAGGTGACGAGCAGTACTTC. Translated: CASSFGRGDEQYF.